One sample yielded the 23 T cell receptor beta chains listed below, sequenced in a study of technical replicates of blood from a few donors. The table came from immunoSEQ multiplex PCR; TCRdb's copy has only in-frame clones and leaves some out. The data show under 85,000 clones, around 94% seen once. The sequencing sample was made of T cells isolated from PBMCs. The receptors were gathered from a human donor in good health.

The rearrangement links TRBV2 to TRBJ2-2; a weak D match, TRBD2 (5 bases). CDR3 length: 17 amino acids. CDR1 and CDR2 from the germline V gene are SNHLY and FYNNEI. Trimming took 3 bases from V and 4 from J, leaving 18 bases between them. The CDR3 is CASSDFPAADGTGELFF. In DNA form, the CDR3 reads TGTGCCAGCAGTGACTTTCCAGCGGCGGATGGCACCGGGGAGCTGTTTTTT. Drawing the rest from reference TRBV2 and TRBJ2-2, the complete variable domain is EPEVTQTPSHQVTQMGQEVILRCVPISNHLYFYWYRQILGQKVEFLVSFYNNEISEKSEIFDDQFSVERPDGSNFTLKIRSTKLEDSAMYFCASSDFPAADGTGELFFGEGSRLTVL.

The rearrangement joins TRBV4-1 to TRBJ2-7; D is unclear. Between the trimmed V and J ends, which lost 0 bases and 3 bases, there was a span of 9 bases. From germline, CDR1 is MGHRA and CDR2 YSYEKL. The CDR3 has 14 amino acids. The CDR3 bases are TGCGCCAGCAGCCAAGATCACCAGGACTACGAGCAGTACTTC. Its translation: CASSQDHQDYEQYF.

The chain is built from TRBV19 and TRBJ2-7; D is perhaps TRBD1 (6 bases). The CDR3 consists of 13 residues. In germline, CDR1 is LNHDA, CDR2 SQIVND (reference sequence). Trimming shortened V by 6 bases and J by 4 bases, and 13 bases separated the two germline ends. CDR3 sequence reads: CASRHRQEYEQYF. DNA for the CDR3: TGTGCCAGTAGACATCGACAGGAGTACGAGCAGTACTTC.

The chain uses TRBV9 and TRBJ1-2; tentatively, D is TRBD1 (6 bases). V lost 6 bases and J 2 bases, leaving 17 bases between the germline ends. The germline V gene encodes CDR1 SGDLS and CDR2 YYNGEE. The CDR3 extends over 15 amino acids. The CDR3 coding sequence is TGTGCCAGCAACGACGGGACAACCTTCAACTATGGCTACACCTTC. Protein sequence: CASNDGTTFNYGYTF.

The chain links TRBV27 to TRBJ2-3, with TRBD2 matching 11 bases. The CDR3 loop spans 15 amino acids. Germline values: CDR1 MNHEY, CDR2 SMNVEV (reference sequence). V dropped 3 bases and J dropped 3; count of bases not matched to a gene: 2. The CDR3 DNA sequence: TGTGCCAGCAGTTTGGGACTAGCGGCGACAGATACGCAGTATTTT. This translates into CASSLGLAATDTQYF.

This clone was seen once. The rearrangement uses TRBV4-1 and TRBJ1-2; weak D call: TRBD1 (5 bases). V was cut by 0 bases and J by 8 bases, with 16 bases left in between. The CDR3 has 15 residues. Germline-derived CDR1 and CDR2 are MGHRA and YSYEKL. CDR3 DNA: TGCGCCAGCAGCCAAGAACCCTCAGGGTTGAGCGGCTACACCTTC. It encodes CASSQEPSGLSGYTF.

The rearrangement joins TRBV4-1 to TRBJ2-1; D perhaps matches TRBD1 (5 bases). Trimming cost V 4 bases and J 0 bases, with 16 bases left between them. This CDR3 is built from 17 residues. CDR1 MGHRA and CDR2 YSYEKL come from the germline V gene. The CDR3 nucleotides read TGCGCCAGCAGCCGGGTGAGTGGGGCGAGCTCCTACAATGAGCAGTTCTTC. Translated: CASSRVSGASSYNEQFF.

V and J are TRBV4-1 and TRBJ2-7; D unresolved. V was cut by 5 bases and J by 1 base, with 9 bases left in between. This CDR3 contains 13 residues. CDR1 and CDR2 (germline): MGHRA, YSYEKL. CDR3 sequence reads: CASSVVFSYEQYF. The CDR3 DNA reads as TGCGCCAGCAGCGTTGTCTTTTCCTACGAGCAGTACTTC.

This clone was recorded a few times. This chain uses TRBV6-5 with TRBJ1-1; 7 bases line up with TRBD1. Germline values: CDR1 MNHEY, CDR2 SVGAGI. The CDR3 totals 14 residues. J was trimmed by 3 bases and V by 6 bases; bases with no gene match: 7. The CDR3 bases are TGTGCCAGCAGACCTACAGGGGTTTACACTGAAGCTTTCTTT. Translation: CASRPTGVYTEAFF.

The chain carries TRBV11-3 and TRBJ1-2, with D hard to call. V lost 0 bases, J lost 4 bases, and 6 bases lay in between. Germline values: CDR1 SGHNT, CDR2 YENEEA. This CDR3 has 13 residues. CDR3 in amino acids: CASSLEGIYGYTF. CDR3 DNA: TGTGCCAGCAGCTTAGAGGGCATCTATGGCTACACCTTC.

V usage is TRBV11-3 and J usage is TRBJ2-7, with 7 bases matching TRBD1. Germline-derived CDR1 and CDR2 are SGHNT and YENEEA. The trim removed 5 bases at V and 4 bases at J, leaving 5 bases unmatched. The CDR3 covers 13 residues. CDR3 in amino acids: CASSAGTAYEQYF. In DNA, the CDR3 is TGTGCCAGCAGCGCTGGGACAGCGTACGAGCAGTACTTC.

This clone is a singleton in its sample. The V and J genes are TRBV5-1 and TRBJ1-2, with TRBD1 matching 8 bases. The germline V gene encodes CDR1 SGHRS and CDR2 YFSETQ. J was trimmed by 2 bases and V by 4 bases; bases with no gene match: 7. The CDR3 extends over 15 amino acids. In nucleotides, the CDR3 is TGCGCCAGCAGCGGAACCGGGACAGGAAACTATGGCTACACCTTC. Translated: CASSGTGTGNYGYTF.

This chain links TRBV5-1 with TRBJ2-3; tentatively, D is TRBD2 (5 bases). Germline CDR1 and CDR2: SGHRS and YFSETQ. Trimming left V 2 bases short and J 1 base short, with 14 bases between. This CDR3 spans 16 amino acids. The CDR3 bases are TGCGCCAGCAGCTTCTCAGGAGGTGGGGGCACAGATACGCAGTATTTT. Encoded protein: CASSFSGGGGTDTQYF.

The chain couples TRBV18 to TRBJ2-5; tentatively, D is TRBD2 (5 bases). The CDR3 contains 12 residues. Germline CDR1 reads KGHSH; CDR2 reads LQKENI. Trimming removed 4 bases at V and 3 bases at J, with 6 bases between. This CDR3 is CASSRGKETQYF. Here the CDR3 DNA reads TGTGCCAGCTCACGAGGGAAAGAGACCCAGTACTTC.

This rearrangement joins TRBV5-1 to TRBJ2-1; 13 bases match TRBD2. The CDR3 length is 15 residues. The V gene's germline CDR1 is SGHRS and CDR2 YFSETQ. V shed 4 bases, J shed 5 bases, and the junction held 3 bases outside the gene matches. The CDR3 DNA is TGCGCCAGCAGCGGTGGGACTAGCGGGAACAATGAGCAGTTCTTC. Translation gives CASSGGTSGNNEQFF.

The chain recombines TRBV5-4 with TRBJ2-3; D uncertain. CDR3 length: 14 residues. The V end was cut by 0 bases, the J end by 2 bases, with 7 bases between. CDR1 is SGHNT, CDR2 YYREEE, per germline (reference sequence). The CDR3 region is CASSLDPHTDTQYF. The CDR3 region has the DNA TGTGCCAGCAGCTTGGACCCACACACAGATACGCAGTATTTT.

The J gene is TRBJ2-7, the V gene TRBV5-1, with D maybe TRBD1 (5 bases). V was trimmed by 4 bases and J by 2 bases, leaving 13 bases between them. CDR1 is SGHRS, CDR2 YFSETQ, per germline. The CDR3 is 14 residues long. The CDR3: CASSLAQVPYEQYF. CDR3 bases: TGCGCCAGCAGCCTGGCACAGGTCCCCTACGAGCAGTACTTC. Variable domain in full (rest from reference TRBV5-1 and TRBJ2-7): KAGVTQTPRYLIKTRGQQVTLSCSPISGHRSVSWYQQTPGQGLQFLFEYFSETQRNKGNFPGRFSGRQFSNSRSEMNVSTLELGDSALYLCASSLAQVPYEQYFGPGTRLTVT.

The table lists this clone with a few counts. The rearrangement joins TRBV6-5 to TRBJ2-1; the D is unclear. This CDR3 spans 15 amino acids. The V gene's germline CDR1 is MNHEY and CDR2 SVGAGI. V lost 4 bases and J 0 bases, leaving 10 bases between the germline ends. The chain's CDR3 is CASSFTGSSYNEQFF. The CDR3, as DNA: TGTGCCAGCAGTTTCACTGGTAGCTCCTACAATGAGCAGTTCTTC.

V gene TRBV4-1 combines with J gene TRBJ2-2, with a possible D match to TRBD2 (6 bases). This CDR3 has 17 residues. Germline V gene lookup returns CDR1 MGHRA and CDR2 YSYEKL. V was cut by 3 bases and J by 1 base, with 15 bases left in between. The CDR3 nucleotides are TGCGCCAGCAGCCAGGGTAGGAGGGGCGGGAACACCGGGGAGCTGTTTTTT. Translation: CASSQGRRGGNTGELFF.

The chain is built from TRBV9 and TRBJ2-2; 7 positions match TRBD1. This CDR3 has 16 amino acids. J was trimmed by 3 bases and V by 0 bases; bases with no gene match: 5. Germline lookup yields CDR1 SGDLS and CDR2 YYNGEE. The CDR3 here is CASSVVRGRDTGELFF. The DNA for the CDR3 is TGTGCCAGCAGCGTAGTGAGGGGGCGCGACACCGGGGAGCTGTTTTTT.

There are a few counts of this clone. The rearrangement joins TRBV7-9 to TRBJ1-2; D unclear. Trimming pared 1 base from V and 2 bases from J, leaving 8 bases between. The CDR3 length is 14 residues. From germline, CDR1 is SEHNR and CDR2 FQNEAQ (reference sequence). DNA for the CDR3: TGTGCCAGCAGCTTAGATGACGGGAACTATGGCTACACCTTC. Translated, it gives CASSLDDGNYGYTF.

The genes are TRBV11-3 and TRBJ2-5; 7 positions agree with TRBD1. The CDR3 is made up of 13 amino acids. Germline V lookup: CDR1 SGHNT, CDR2 YENEEA. Germline trimming cut 8 bases from V and 2 bases from J; bases unmatched to any gene: 5. As DNA, the CDR3 is TGTGCCAGCCATAGGACAGGTCAAGAGACCCAGTACTTC. Amino acid sequence: CASHRTGQETQYF. Using reference TRBV11-3 and TRBJ2-5 for the parts outside the CDR3, the full variable domain is EAGVVQSPRYKIIEKKQPVAFWCNPISGHNTLYWYLQNLGQGPELLIRYENEEAVDDSQLPKDRFSAERLKGVDSTLKIQPAELGDSAVYLCASHRTGQETQYFGPGTRLLVL.

The table lists this clone with a count of one. The gene calls are TRBV28 and TRBJ1-5; 7 bases are a match to TRBD1. Germline CDR1 reads MDHEN; CDR2 reads SYDVKM. This CDR3 region has 17 residues. The junction had 12 bases not matched to a gene; V was cut back by 2 bases and J by 5 bases. The CDR3 DNA reads as TGTGCCAGCAGTTTAGCGTGGGGACAGTCAGGCCATCAGCCCCAGCATTTT. Its protein product is CASSLAWGQSGHQPQHF.